The 31 T cell receptor beta chains in this list originate from one sample, sequenced in a study of T-cell memory formation after mild COVID-19. TCRdb independently ran MiXCR on the 5' RACE reads; one entry per CDR3 protein. Altogether about 110,000 distinct CDR3 sequences are present, 15% to 20% being singletons, with the ten largest covering roughly 6%. The source material was PBMCs or a T cell subset sorted from them (not recorded which). The receptors stem from a man aged 18 to 29 who had mild COVID-19 (a few samples of this study predate the infection). Cell type and time point are not known.

This clonotype was seen more than once but under ten times. The chain has TRBV4-2 and TRBJ1-1; D not certain. The CDR3 extends over 14 amino acids. V was trimmed by 1 base and J by 1 base, leaving 7 bases between them. Germline CDR1 reads LGHNA; CDR2 reads YNFKEQ. For the CDR3, the DNA is TGTGCCAGCAGCCAAGCCAGCTGGAACACTGAAGCTTTCTTT. Its protein is CASSQASWNTEAFF.

This clonotype was counted a few times. V and J are TRBV3-1 and TRBJ2-2, with D unclear. This CDR3 has 14 residues. Deletions cut 8 bases from V and 0 bases from J, with 10 bases between. Germline V CDR1 and CDR2: LGHDT, YNNKEL (reference sequence). The CDR3 is CASGSSPNTGELFF. Written as DNA, the CDR3 is TGTGCCAGCGGCAGTTCGCCGAACACCGGGGAGCTGTTTTTT.

The CDR3 DNA reads as TGCGCCAGCAGCCAGGACTGGACTAGCGCGACCTACGAGCAGTACTTC. Translated, it gives CASSQDWTSATYEQYF. The V call is TRBV4-3, the J call TRBJ2-7; TRBD2 matches at 9 bases. CDR3 size: 16 residues. J was trimmed by 2 bases and V by 3 bases; bases with no gene match: 8. Per the germline V gene, CDR1 is LGHNA and CDR2 is YSLEER.

The rearrangement links TRBV20-1 to TRBJ2-5; 8 nucleotides match TRBD1. There are 13 residues in the CDR3. Germline CDR1 is DFQATT and CDR2 is SNEGSKA (reference sequence). The ends lost 2 bases at V and 5 bases at J; junction bases unmatched: 4. CDR3 sequence: CSARTPGGETQYF. DNA for the CDR3: TGCAGTGCTAGAACCCCAGGGGGCGAGACCCAGTACTTC.

This clonotype was detected a few times. This sequence joins TRBV5-1 and TRBJ2-6; D gene ambiguous. V lost 2 bases and J 3 bases, leaving 9 bases between the germline ends. This CDR3 is built from 15 residues. Germline CDR1 SGHRS, CDR2 YFSETQ. CDR3 in DNA: TGCGCCAGCAGCTTCGACGGCGGTGGGGCCAACGTCCTGACTTTC. This codes for CASSFDGGGANVLTF.

CDR3 sequence reads: CASSPRTGLVDDTEAFF. The CDR3 DNA reads TGTGCCAGCAGCCCTCGGACAGGGCTAGTTGACGACACTGAAGCTTTCTTT. The chain combines TRBV4-2 with TRBJ1-1, with 8 bases matching TRBD1. There are 17 residues in the CDR3. CDR1 and CDR2 (germline): LGHNA, YNFKEQ. J gave up 3 bases and V 4 bases, and 13 bases lay outside the gene matches.

This clonotype was found a few times. The CDR3 DNA sequence: TGTGCCAGCAGCAGGGACAGCAATTACGAGCAGTACGTC. Translating gives CASSRDSNYEQYV. J is TRBJ2-7 and V is TRBV7-9; 7 bases agree with TRBD1. The junction had 5 bases not matched to a gene; V was cut back by 5 bases and J by 4 bases. Germline V gene sequence: CDR1 SEHNR, CDR2 FQNEAQ (reference sequence). CDR3 length: 13 residues.

The chain recombines TRBV5-1 with TRBJ2-7; D not resolved. Per the germline V gene, CDR1 is SGHRS and CDR2 is YFSETQ. V lost 0 bases and J 2 bases, leaving 3 bases between the germline ends. The CDR3 has 12 residues. The chain's CDR3 is CASSLEPYEQYF. As DNA, the CDR3 is TGCGCCAGCAGCTTGGAGCCCTACGAGCAGTACTTC.

The chain uses TRBV7-3 and TRBJ1-1; no clear D. This CDR3 is 13 amino acids long. With 2 bases removed from V and 3 bases from J, the gap between germline ends came to 7 bases. Germline CDR1 and CDR2: SGHTA and FQGTGA. CDR3 coding DNA: TGTGCCAGCAGCTTAGAGTTCGACACTGAAGCTTTCTTT. Translation: CASSLEFDTEAFF.

The chain links TRBV6-5 to TRBJ2-2; D is perhaps TRBD1 or TRBD2 (5 bases each). Trimming cost V 6 bases and J 1 base, with 12 bases left between them. Germline CDR1 is MNHEY and CDR2 is SVGAGI. The CDR3 runs to 15 residues. The CDR3 bases are TGTGCCAGCAGGGACCGGGACGGGAACACCGGGGAGCTGTTTTTT. Its protein product is CASRDRDGNTGELFF.

The CDR3 DNA sequence: TGTGCCACCAGTGACCGGGGGCTAGCGGGGGACCGCGAACAAGAGACCCAGTACTTC. It encodes CATSDRGLAGDREQETQYF. The V call is TRBV24-1, the J call TRBJ2-5; 10 bases fit TRBD2. The CDR3 totals 19 residues. The V gene's germline CDR1 is KGHDR and CDR2 SFDVKD. V lost 4 bases, J lost 2 bases, and 15 bases stayed unmatched.

The chain links TRBV5-1 to TRBJ2-7; 8 bases match TRBD1. The V gene's germline CDR1 is SGHRS and CDR2 YFSETQ. The junction had 7 bases not matched to a gene; V was cut back by 5 bases and J by 3 bases. The CDR3 has 14 residues. This CDR3 reads CASRSGTGDYEQYF. The CDR3 DNA reads as TGCGCCAGCAGGTCCGGGACAGGCGACTACGAGCAGTACTTC.

The chain couples TRBV6-2 or TRBV6-3 to TRBJ2-5, with 10 bases fitting TRBD2. V gave up 4 bases and J gave up 4 bases; unmatched junction bases: 6. The germline CDR1 and CDR2 sequences are MNHEY and SVGEGT. This CDR3 region has 15 residues. The DNA of the CDR3 is TGTGCCAGCAGTTTCGCCTCTAGCGGGGGAGAGACCCAGTACTTC. Translating it yields CASSFASSGGETQYF.

The chain employs TRBV5-1 and TRBJ1-1; 11 bases match TRBD1. This CDR3 has 14 residues. J was trimmed by 4 bases and V by 4 bases; bases with no gene match: 3. The V gene's germline CDR1 is SGHRS and CDR2 YFSETQ. The CDR3 nucleotides are TGCGCCAGCAGCATAGGACAGGGGGCCACTGAAGCTTTCTTT. Translated: CASSIGQGATEAFF.

This sequence joins TRBV4-3 and TRBJ2-5, with D possibly matching TRBD1 (6 bases). The V gene's germline CDR1 is LGHNA and CDR2 YSLEER. The CDR3 is 15 residues long. V was clipped by 0 bases and J by 2 bases, with 10 bases between them. Written as DNA, the CDR3 is TGCGCCAGCAGCCAAGATATGCAGGGGCAAGAGACCCAGTACTTC. The encoded protein is CASSQDMQGQETQYF.

This clonotype was found a few times. The V and J genes are TRBV11-2 and TRBJ2-7, with 8 bases identical to TRBD1. J gave up 3 bases and V 3 bases, and 7 bases lay outside the gene matches. CDR3 length equals 15 residues. From germline, CDR1 is SGHAT and CDR2 FQNNGV. The CDR3 spells CASSLGQAIIYEQYF. The CDR3 DNA reads as TGTGCCAGCAGCTTGGGACAGGCCATAATCTACGAGCAGTACTTC.

The chain is built from TRBV6-2 or TRBV6-3 and TRBJ2-7; 11 bases are shared with TRBD1. After removal of 7 bases from V and 3 bases from J, the junction contained 5 bases not matched to a gene. Germline V gives CDR1 MNHEY, CDR2 SVGEGT. The CDR3 is 14 residues long. CDR3 nucleotide sequence: TGTGCCAGCAAGCACGGGACAGGGGGCTACGAGCAGTACGTC. This translates into CASKHGTGGYEQYV.

This clonotype has just a few counts. The chain has TRBV12-3 or TRBV12-4 and TRBJ1-3; D remains ambiguous. Between the trimmed V and J ends, which lost 8 bases and 2 bases, there was a span of 10 bases. This CDR3 region has 13 residues. The DNA for the CDR3 is TGTGCCAGCCGTAAGATCCCTGGAAACACCATATATTTT. It encodes CASRKIPGNTIYF.

This clonotype was counted a few times. The chain combines TRBV6-5 with TRBJ2-7, with TRBD2 identical over 8 bases. CDR3 length: 14 residues. Germline loops: CDR1 MNHEY, CDR2 SVGAGI. After removal of 7 bases from V and 1 base from J, the junction contained 6 bases not matched to a gene. CDR3 residues: CASTRGGRSYEQYF. DNA for the CDR3: TGTGCCAGCACCCGGGGGGGAAGGTCCTACGAGCAGTACTTC.

This chain connects TRBV5-1 to TRBJ2-1; possibly TRBD2 for D (5 bases). This CDR3 is 15 amino acids long. Per germline, CDR1 SGHRS and CDR2 YFSETQ. Trimming pared 3 bases from V and 10 bases from J, leaving 20 bases between. The CDR3 spells CASSSLGSSDYEQFF. The CDR3 DNA reads TGCGCCAGCAGCTCCTTGGGATCGTCAGACTACGAGCAGTTCTTC.

The sample holds a few counts of this clonotype. The rearrangement joins TRBV5-5 to TRBJ1-5; D is possibly TRBD1 (6 bases). This CDR3 is built from 14 residues. Trimming removed 2 bases at V and 4 bases at J, with 10 bases between. Germline-derived CDR1 and CDR2 are SGHKS and YYEKEE (reference sequence). The CDR3 nucleotides read TGTGCCAGCAGCTTTGGGACACCTAATCAGCCCCAGCATTTT. This encodes CASSFGTPNQPQHF.

The V gene is TRBV5-1, the J gene TRBJ2-7; 7 nucleotides align to TRBD2. Looked up from germline, CDR1 is SGHRS and CDR2 is YFSETQ. CDR3 length: 15 amino acids. Trimming removed 3 bases from V and 3 bases from J; junction bases left unmatched: 9. The CDR3 DNA follows: TGCGCCAGCAGCTCAAGACTAGCTTCCTACTACGAGCAGTACTTC. Protein product: CASSSRLASYYEQYF.

This clonotype was picked up many times. V gene TRBV29-1 combines with J gene TRBJ2-3; either TRBD1 or TRBD2 may fit D (5 bases each). Germline V gives CDR1 SQVTM, CDR2 ANQGSEA. Trimming stripped 4 bases from V and 0 bases from J, with 8 bases between. CDR3 length: 13 residues. As DNA, the CDR3 is TGCAGCGTTGGTCGGGACAGCACAGATACGCAGTATTTT. Protein product: CSVGRDSTDTQYF.

This clonotype was seen a few times. The chain uses TRBV5-1 and TRBJ2-3, with D perhaps matching TRBD2 (5 bases). In germline, CDR1 is SGHRS, CDR2 YFSETQ. Trimming cost V 1 base and J 0 bases, with 6 bases left between them. CDR3 size: 14 residues. The CDR3 bases are TGCGCCAGCAGCTTGTCTAGCAGCACAGATACGCAGTATTTT. It codes for CASSLSSSTDTQYF.

DNA of the CDR3: TGTGCCAGCAGAGGGGACGGACATTCACCCCTCCACTTT. Protein product: CASRGDGHSPLHF. This chain uses TRBV12-3 or TRBV12-4 with TRBJ1-6, with D possibly being TRBD1 (5 bases). CDR3 size: 13 residues. V gave up 6 bases and J gave up 8 bases, with 11 bases separating them.

This clonotype was seen more than once but under ten times. V is TRBV5-1 and J is TRBJ1-3, with D unclear. Germline-derived CDR1 and CDR2 are SGHRS and YFSETQ. Trimming removed 4 bases at V and 4 bases at J, with 12 bases between. This CDR3 comprises 14 residues. DNA of the CDR3: TGCGCCAGCAGCACCAGTTCCTCGGGAAACACCATATATTTT. This translates into CASSTSSSGNTIYF.

The chain uses TRBV4-3 and TRBJ1-4; D unclear. Germline values: CDR1 LGHNA, CDR2 YSLEER. Deletions cut 1 base from V and 6 bases from J, with 12 bases between. This CDR3 has 15 amino acids. The CDR3 sequence: CASSQAVGPDEKLFF. CDR3 in DNA: TGCGCCAGCAGCCAAGCGGTTGGACCGGATGAAAAACTGTTTTTT.

This clonotype was detected a few times. CDR3 coding DNA: TGTGCCAGCAGCCCCCCCCGGGCCAGAGGTTCACCCCTCCACTTT. It yields the protein CASSPPRARGSPLHF. The chain is built from TRBV12-3 or TRBV12-4 and TRBJ1-6; D not resolved. The germline V and J ends were trimmed by 6 bases and 9 bases, with 18 bases remaining between them. The CDR3 is 15 amino acids.

There are many counts of this clonotype. The J gene is TRBJ2-5, the V gene TRBV20-1, with 12 bases that match TRBD2. V trimming: 3 bases; J trimming: 1 base; junction bases outside the gene matches: 3. CDR1 and CDR2 (germline): DFQATT, SNEGSKA (reference sequence). There are 15 residues in the CDR3. The CDR3 loop is CSASPSGGAQETQYF. The CDR3 nucleotides are TGCAGTGCTAGTCCTAGCGGGGGGGCCCAAGAGACCCAGTACTTC.

In its sample, this clonotype ranks as medium-sized. Compared with germline, one end of the junction differs, possibly owing to a read error. This chain uses TRBV5-1 with TRBJ2-5; no clear D gene. Germline V gene data show CDR1 as SGHRS and CDR2 as YFSETQ. CDR3 length: 11 residues. The CDR3 reads CASSSQETQYF. Written as DNA, the CDR3 is TGTGCCAGCAGCTCACAAGAGACCCAGTACTTC.

V and J are TRBV6-2 or TRBV6-3 and TRBJ1-2, with a tentative D call TRBD1 (6 bases). Germline V lookup: CDR1 MNHEY, CDR2 SVGEGT. The CDR3 contains 14 residues. V gave up 4 bases and J gave up 4 bases, with 13 bases separating them. In DNA, the CDR3 is TGTGCCAGCAGTTCCACCGACAGGAGCTATGGCTACACCTTC. Its protein is CASSSTDRSYGYTF.